Below, 20 T cell receptor beta chains from the same sample are listed, as sequenced in a study of cytomegalovirus exposure and HLA in healthy donors. The PCR used 60 Vbeta and 13 Jbeta primers. TCRdb keeps only in-frame clones here, not all; method: immunoSEQ multiplex PCR. This sample has approximately 97,000 clones, with 73% found just once. The material sequenced was PBMCs. These receptors were obtained from a middle-aged man in good health and CMV-seronegative.

The CDR3: CASSSRDRFSYEQYF. The CDR3 nucleotides read TGTGCCAGCAGCTCGCGGGACAGGTTCTCCTACGAGCAGTACTTC. This chain connects TRBV11-2 to TRBJ2-7, with 8 bases that match TRBD1. V lost 4 bases, J lost 0 bases, and 5 bases stayed unmatched. The CDR3 consists of 15 residues. Germline CDR1 SGHAT, CDR2 FQNNGV.

The chain uses TRBV7-6 and TRBJ2-7; TRBD2 matches 13 bases. Looked up from germline, CDR1 is SGHVS and CDR2 is FNYEAQ. The length of the CDR3 is 17 residues. Trimming took 1 base from V and 3 from J; bases not matched to a gene: 6. The CDR3 loop reads CASSLGLAGGLIYEQYF. The CDR3 coding sequence is TGTGCCAGCAGCTTAGGACTAGCGGGGGGTTTGATCTACGAGCAGTACTTC.

The chain employs TRBV12-5 and TRBJ1-1; no clear D gene. CDR1 is LGHNT, CDR2 FRNRAP, per germline. Trimming left V 5 bases short and J 6 bases short, with 19 bases between. CDR3 length: 15 amino acids. CDR3 region: CASGPRLALEAEAFF. In DNA form, the CDR3 reads TGTGCTAGTGGTCCCCGTTTGGCCCTCGAGGCTGAAGCTTTCTTT. Full variable domain (missing parts from reference TRBV12-5 and TRBJ1-1): DARVTQTPRHKVTEMGQEVTMRCQPILGHNTVFWYRQTMMQGLELLAYFRNRAPLDDSGMPKDRFSAEMPDATLATLKIQPSEPRDSAVYFCASGPRLALEAEAFFGQGTRLTVV.

The chain joins TRBV6-1 to TRBJ2-2; possible D gene TRBD2, 5 bases. CDR1 and CDR2 (germline): MNHNS, SASEGT. Trimming removed 4 bases at V and 5 bases at J, with 8 bases between. The CDR3 runs 13 residues. In DNA, the CDR3 is TGTGCCAGCAGTGTTGAGGGAACCGGGGAGCTGTTTTTT. It is translated as CASSVEGTGELFF.

V gene TRBV7-2 combines with J gene TRBJ2-3; 7 bases match TRBD2. V trimming: 6 bases; J trimming: 4 bases; junction bases outside the gene matches: 4. This CDR3 region has 13 residues. Germline V lookup: CDR1 SGHTA, CDR2 FQGNSA. The CDR3 coding sequence is TGTGCCAGCAGTATAAGCGGGGCAGATACGCAGTATTTT. Encoded protein: CASSISGADTQYF. Full variable domain (remainder filled in from reference TRBV7-2 and TRBJ2-3): GAGVSQSPSNKVTEKGKDVELRCDPISGHTALYWYRQSLGQGLEFLIYFQGNSAPDKSGLPSDRFSAERTGGSVSTLTIQRTQQEDSAVYLCASSISGADTQYFGPGTRLTVL.

The J gene is TRBJ2-5, the V gene TRBV2; 10 nucleotides agree with TRBD1. The ends lost 5 bases at V and 9 bases at J; junction bases unmatched: 12. The CDR3 is 15 residues long. CDR1 and CDR2 from the germline V gene are SNHLY and FYNNEI. The CDR3 DNA sequence: TGTGCCAGCAGTCTGGGACAGGGGTGGGGAGCGCCCCAGTACTTC. It specifies CASSLGQGWGAPQYF. Together with reference TRBV2 and TRBJ2-5, the CDR3 gives the full variable domain: EPEVTQTPSHQVTQMGQEVILRCVPISNHLYFYWYRQILGQKVEFLVSFYNNEISEKSEIFDDQFSVERPDGSNFTLKIRSTKLEDSAMYFCASSLGQGWGAPQYFGPGTRLLVL.

In its sample, this clone was seen once. The chain couples TRBV4-2 to TRBJ2-3; 8 bases line up with TRBD1. This CDR3 region has 16 residues. Germline-derived CDR1 and CDR2 are LGHNA and YNFKEQ. J was trimmed by 1 base and V by 1 base; bases with no gene match: 4. This CDR3 reads CASSQVTGARTDTQYF. The CDR3 DNA reads as TGTGCCAGCAGCCAAGTGACAGGGGCCCGCACAGATACGCAGTATTTT.

This clone occurred a few times. This chain uses TRBV4-1 with TRBJ2-1; 8 bases align to TRBD2. The CDR3 is 17 residues long. Per germline, CDR1 MGHRA and CDR2 YSYEKL. J was trimmed by 2 bases and V by 0 bases; bases with no gene match: 6. CDR3 region: CASSQEWGLGTYNEQFF. CDR3 sequence (DNA): TGCGCCAGCAGCCAAGAATGGGGACTAGGCACCTACAATGAGCAGTTCTTC.

The rearrangement joins TRBV7-2 to TRBJ2-5; 7 bases match TRBD1. The CDR3 loop spans 17 amino acids. The ends lost 2 bases at V and 4 bases at J; junction bases unmatched: 13. Germline V lookup: CDR1 SGHTA, CDR2 FQGNSA. The chain's CDR3 is CASSLRGPDRVSETQYF. CDR3 sequence (DNA): TGTGCCAGCAGCTTAAGGGGCCCCGACAGGGTGTCAGAGACCCAGTACTTC.

This clone is classed as medium-sized (0.01 to 0.1%). The V call is TRBV2, the J call TRBJ1-1; D call uncertain. The CDR3 loop spans 13 amino acids. In germline, CDR1 is SNHLY, CDR2 FYNNEI. Deletions cut 4 bases from V and 4 bases from J, with 10 bases between. This CDR3 is CASSVGAGTEAFF. Written as DNA, the CDR3 is TGTGCCAGCAGTGTAGGCGCGGGCACTGAAGCTTTCTTT.

The V and J genes are TRBV5-1 and TRBJ2-3; 7 nucleotides align to TRBD2. After removal of 1 base from V and 1 base from J, the junction contained 6 bases not matched to a gene. The CDR3 has 16 amino acids. In germline, CDR1 is SGHRS, CDR2 YFSETQ. Here the CDR3 DNA reads TGCGCCAGCAGCTTGTTAGCTAGCGGAGGCACAGATACGCAGTATTTT. Its translation is CASSLLASGGTDTQYF.

This clone turned up a few times. The chain combines TRBV10-1 with TRBJ1-1, with D perhaps TRBD1 (6 bases). This CDR3 spans 15 amino acids. V lost 6 bases, J lost 5 bases, and 19 bases lay in between. Germline values: CDR1 WNHNN, CDR2 SYGVQD (reference sequence). In DNA, the CDR3 is TGCGCCAGCAGACAGGGCAATCGAGGTTTTACTGAAGCTTTCTTT. Protein: CASRQGNRGFTEAFF.

The gene calls are TRBV29-1 and TRBJ1-2; 8 bases map to TRBD1. The V segment lost 4 bases and the J segment 6 bases; nucleotides outside the gene matches: 13. Looked up from germline, CDR1 is SQVTM and CDR2 is ANQGSEA. CDR3 length: 15 amino acids. The CDR3 bases are TGCAGCGTTGGGCAGGGGGCCCCCTTAAGAGATGGCTACACCTTC. It yields the protein CSVGQGAPLRDGYTF. The variable domain in full, completed from reference TRBV29-1 and TRBJ1-2, reads SAVISQKPSRDICQRGTSLTIQCQVDSQVTMMFWYRQQPGQSLTLIATANQGSEATYESGFVIDKFPISRPNLTFSTLTVSNMSPEDSSIYLCSVGQGAPLRDGYTFGSGTRLTVV.

The chain couples TRBV7-9 to TRBJ1-4; TRBD1 matches at 7 bases. With 5 bases clipped from V and 7 bases from J, the junction kept 13 bases outside the gene matches. CDR3 size: 16 residues. CDR1 and CDR2 from the germline V gene are SEHNR and FQNEAQ (reference sequence). For the CDR3, the DNA is TGTGCCAGCAGCCCCCAGCGGCTCAGGGGGATTGAAAAACTGTTTTTT. Its protein is CASSPQRLRGIEKLFF.

This clone is a singleton in its sample. The chain joins TRBV27 to TRBJ2-1; 7 nucleotides line up with TRBD2. The J segment lost 2 bases and the V segment lost 2 bases, leaving 9 bases of the junction unmatched. Germline-derived CDR1 and CDR2 are MNHEY and SMNVEV (reference sequence). The CDR3 extends over 17 amino acids. CDR3 in amino acids: CASSLGGGSSAYNEQFF. The DNA of the CDR3 is TGTGCCAGCAGTTTAGGGGGGGGGTCAAGTGCCTACAATGAGCAGTTCTTC.

V usage is TRBV11-2 and J usage is TRBJ1-1; 11 bases are a match to TRBD1. Germline V gene lookup returns CDR1 SGHAT and CDR2 FQNNGV. Trimming took 5 bases from V and 11 from J; bases not matched to a gene: 10. CDR3 size: 14 residues. The CDR3 region is CASSPWTGGVEAFF. CDR3 in DNA: TGTGCCAGCAGCCCGTGGACAGGGGGCGTCGAGGCTTTCTTT.

The gene calls are TRBV4-3 and TRBJ2-1; D is unresolved. Trimming left V 0 bases short and J 8 bases short, with 14 bases between. The CDR3 contains 15 residues. The germline V gene encodes CDR1 LGHNA and CDR2 YSLEER. The CDR3 protein is CASSQEGGQAYEQFF. CDR3 nucleotides: TGCGCCAGCAGCCAAGAGGGTGGGCAGGCTTATGAGCAGTTCTTC.

Only a few counts were recorded for this clone. The chain combines TRBV6-5 with TRBJ2-7; 8 positions agree with TRBD2. From germline, CDR1 is MNHEY and CDR2 SVGAGI. The trim removed 0 bases at V and 4 bases at J, leaving 2 bases unmatched. CDR3 size: 14 residues. The CDR3 DNA follows: TGTGCCAGCAGTTACTCGACGGGGGGGTACGAGCAGTACTTC. Amino acid sequence: CASSYSTGGYEQYF.

The CDR3 DNA is TGTGCCAGCTCTTCTGCCGCGGGGGGGGTCGGGCAGCCCCAGCATTTT. This translates into CASSSAAGGVGQPQHF. The V and J genes are TRBV18 and TRBJ1-5; D might be TRBD1 (5 bases). V was clipped by 6 bases and J by 7 bases, with 22 bases between them. This CDR3 contains 16 residues. The germline V gene encodes CDR1 KGHSH and CDR2 LQKENI.

This sequence joins TRBV2 and TRBJ1-6; the match to TRBD1 covers 7 bases. V dropped 6 bases and J dropped 7; count of bases not matched to a gene: 3. Germline V gene lookup returns CDR1 SNHLY and CDR2 FYNNEI. This CDR3 comprises 13 residues. CDR3 sequence reads: CASRGQLNSPLHF. The CDR3 DNA sequence: TGTGCCAGCAGGGGACAGTTAAATTCACCCCTCCACTTT.